These 29 T cell receptor beta chains were sequenced from one sample in a study of blood T cells in healthy people across ages. A second PCR, run for roughly 7 to 12 cycles, used a sample-barcoded 5' primer plus a J-beta primer mix. TCRdb passed the 5' RACE reads through MiXCR, listing each CDR3 protein once. The data show 750,000 to 850,000 distinct CDR3 sequences, approximately 25% seen once. In addition, the sample was reused for a study of T cells of mothers and their children.

What was sequenced was blood. These receptors all stem from a boy aged 10-17 years in good health.

A remark on this clonotype: Relative to the germline gene, one junction end is altered; a read error may explain this. The chain carries TRBV12-3 or TRBV12-4 and TRBJ2-7; D uncertain. The CDR3 has 15 residues. CDR3 amino acids: CASSLGDGSSYKQYF. DNA for the CDR3: TGTGCCAGCAGTTTAGGCGACGGGTCCAGCTACAAGCAGTACTTC.

This sequence joins TRBV7-8 and TRBJ2-3; maybe TRBD2 (6 bases). There are 17 residues in the CDR3. V dropped 3 bases and J dropped 0 bases, with 16 bases sitting between them. Germline-derived CDR1 and CDR2 are SGHVS and FQNEAQ. In nucleotides, the CDR3 is TGTGCCAGCAGCTTGGGACCGGGGGTTGAGAGCACAGATACGCAGTATTTT. It specifies CASSLGPGVESTDTQYF.

This clonotype was observed a few times. CDR3 amino acids: CSAKPMLAGLPISYEQYF. CDR3 coding DNA: TGCAGTGCTAAGCCCATGTTAGCGGGGCTACCGATCTCCTACGAGCAGTACTTC. The rearrangement uses TRBV20-1 and TRBJ2-7; the match to TRBD2 covers 8 bases. The CDR3 has 18 amino acids. V lost 4 bases and J lost 0; bases outside the gene matches: 17. Germline values: CDR1 DFQATT, CDR2 SNEGSKA (reference sequence).

The chain is built from TRBV2 and TRBJ2-2, with TRBD2 matching over 13 bases. This CDR3 comprises 17 residues. CDR1 is SNHLY and CDR2 is FYNNEI in the germline V gene. V trimming: 2 bases; J trimming: 4 bases; junction bases outside the gene matches: 4. The CDR3 reads CASSETSGRAGTGELFF. CDR3 in DNA: TGTGCCAGCAGTGAAACTAGCGGGAGGGCCGGCACCGGGGAGCTGTTTTTT. Supplemented by reference TRBV2 and TRBJ2-2, the full variable domain reads EPEVTQTPSHQVTQMGQEVILRCVPISNHLYFYWYRQILGQKVEFLVSFYNNEISEKSEIFDDQFSVERPDGSNFTLKIRSTKLEDSAMYFCASSETSGRAGTGELFFGEGSRLTVL.

V usage is TRBV6-5 and J usage is TRBJ2-3, with 8 bases fitting TRBD1. J lost 0 bases, V lost 6 bases, and 5 bases had no gene match. The CDR3 is made up of 15 amino acids. Germline CDR1 is MNHEY and CDR2 is SVGAGI. CDR3 loop: CASSHRGFSTDTQYF. CDR3 DNA sequence: TGTGCCAGCAGCCACAGGGGGTTCAGCACAGATACGCAGTATTTT.

The chain combines TRBV11-1 with TRBJ2-5; 8 positions match TRBD1. With the DNA end fitting TRBJ2-7 better, the J assignment may be wrong. The CDR3 spans 15 residues. CDR1 and CDR2 (germline): SGHAT, FQDESV (reference sequence). The DNA of the CDR3 is TGTGCCAGCCGATCAGGGGGCCAGTACTCCTACGAGCAGTACTTC. It codes for CASRSGGQYSYEQYF.

This clonotype appeared a few times. The CDR3 DNA reads as TGTGCCAGCAGTTTACTGGCGTTAGGAGGCTACACCTTC. It codes for CASSLLALGGYTF. The rearrangement links TRBV12-3 or TRBV12-4 to TRBJ1-2; D is ambiguous. V lost 2 bases and J lost 8, with 12 bases in between. The CDR3 is 13 amino acids.

This clonotype was counted between two and nine times. V gene TRBV6-5 combines with J gene TRBJ2-7; D gene ambiguous. The CDR3 runs to 13 residues. V lost 4 bases to trimming and J lost 5 bases, with 12 bases between them. Germline V gene data show CDR1 as MNHEY and CDR2 as SVGAGI. The CDR3 protein is CASSSPGLHEQYF. The CDR3 coding sequence is TGTGCCAGCAGTTCCCCGGGCCTCCACGAGCAGTACTTC.

The J gene is TRBJ1-1, the V gene TRBV20-1, with 8 bases aligning to TRBD1. J lost 12 bases, V lost 6 bases, and 9 bases had no gene match. The CDR3 has 11 residues. Germline-derived CDR1 and CDR2 are DFQATT and SNEGSKA (reference sequence). CDR3 in amino acids: CSAPLRGQSFF. CDR3 nucleotides: TGCAGTGCGCCGCTCAGGGGGCAGTCTTTCTTT.

The V gene is TRBV28, the J gene TRBJ2-1, with D possibly TRBD2 on 6 matching bases. CDR3 length equals 15 residues. The V gene's germline CDR1 is MDHEN and CDR2 SYDVKM. V was clipped by 6 bases and J by 7 bases, with 19 bases between them. CDR3 residues: CASRRTSRETNEQFF. CDR3 DNA sequence: TGTGCCAGCAGGAGGACTTCCCGGGAGACAAATGAGCAGTTCTTC.

The chain recombines TRBV4-1 with TRBJ2-5; D gene uncertain. This CDR3 is built from 14 residues. Trimming shortened V by 0 bases and J by 5 bases, and 10 bases separated the two germline ends. Germline V gene sequence: CDR1 MGHRA, CDR2 YSYEKL. The CDR3 is CASSQEARQETQYF. The CDR3 DNA reads as TGCGCCAGCAGCCAAGAGGCCAGGCAGGAGACCCAGTACTTC.

This clonotype was recorded a few times. The chain recombines TRBV5-6 with TRBJ1-2, with D perhaps TRBD1 (6 bases). CDR1 is SGHDT, CDR2 YYEEEE, per germline. CDR3 length: 15 residues. Trimming cost V 3 bases and J 5 bases, with 17 bases left between them. The CDR3 bases are TGTGCCAGCAGCTGGGGGCGTCAGGGATCATATGGCTACACCTTC. As protein: CASSWGRQGSYGYTF.

This clonotype was observed a handful of times. This chain connects TRBV12-3 or TRBV12-4 to TRBJ2-5; D is ambiguous. The DNA end is a closer match to TRBJ2-7, so the J assignment may be wrong. The length of the CDR3 is 13 residues. CDR3 nucleotides: TGTGCCAGCAGCCCTGGCAAGGGCCACGAGCAGTACTTC. It is translated as CASSPGKGHEQYF.

In this sample, this clonotype turned up a few times. This may come from a read error, since a much larger clone is one base off. The V and J genes are TRBV28 and TRBJ2-5; 14 bases map to TRBD2. The J call is doubtful: the DNA matches TRBJ2-7 better. Germline CDR1 is MDHEN and CDR2 is SYDVKM. This CDR3 region has 16 residues. The CDR3 coding sequence is TGTGCCAGCAGTCCCCGGACTAGCGGGAGGACCTACGAGCAGTACTTC. This sequence encodes CASSPRTSGRTYEQYF.

The chain links TRBV29-1 to TRBJ2-7; 9 bases agree with TRBD1. The germline V gene has CDR1 SQVTM and CDR2 ANQGSEA. The CDR3 is made up of 14 amino acids. The J segment lost 4 bases and the V segment lost 6 bases, leaving 10 bases of the junction unmatched. DNA for the CDR3: TGCAGCGTCCGCCGGGACAGGGATCCGTACGAGCAGTACTTC. This encodes CSVRRDRDPYEQYF.

V usage is TRBV7-9 and J usage is TRBJ2-5; TRBD2 matches 8 bases. This CDR3 spans 16 amino acids. V lost 5 bases, J lost 2 bases, and 10 bases stayed unmatched. Germline loops: CDR1 SEHNR, CDR2 FQNEAQ (reference sequence). This CDR3 is CASSLGVAGQQETQYF. The DNA of the CDR3 is TGTGCCAGCAGCCTCGGCGTAGCGGGGCAACAAGAGACCCAGTACTTC.

In this sample, this clonotype turned up a few times. V usage is TRBV7-8 and J usage is TRBJ2-2; no definite D call. Germline lookup yields CDR1 SGHVS and CDR2 FQNEAQ. V was shortened by 8 bases and J by 0 bases, with 16 bases between the two germline ends. The CDR3 loop spans 16 amino acids. The CDR3 here is CASGKRLSANTGELFF. CDR3 nucleotide sequence: TGTGCCAGCGGCAAACGACTTTCCGCGAACACCGGGGAGCTGTTTTTT.

This clonotype was seen more than once but under ten times. The chain couples TRBV28 to TRBJ2-6; D might be TRBD1 or TRBD2, each matching 5 bases. CDR1 and CDR2 (germline): MDHEN, SYDVKM. Between the trimmed V and J ends, which lost 5 bases and 1 base, there was a span of 24 bases. The length of the CDR3 is 20 residues. CDR3 nucleotide sequence: TGTGCCAGCAGTCCCCGGGGCAGCGCGTTCTTGTCGTCTGGGGCCAACGTCCTGACTTTC. This translates into CASSPRGSAFLSSGANVLTF.

This chain joins TRBV30 and TRBJ1-3, with a possible D match to TRBD1 (5 bases). Trimming cost V 0 bases and J 10 bases, with 19 bases left between them. CDR1 GTSNPN and CDR2 SVGIG come from the germline V gene (reference sequence). This CDR3 contains 15 residues. CDR3 in amino acids: CAWSVRGTLDGTIYF. CDR3 bases: TGTGCCTGGAGTGTAAGAGGGACCCTCGACGGTACCATATATTTT.

This clonotype showed up just a few times. The chain links TRBV29-1 to TRBJ2-1; no firm D call. This CDR3 spans 13 amino acids. The ends were cut back, 5 bases at V and 9 bases at J, with 17 bases in the middle. Germline V lookup: CDR1 SQVTM, CDR2 ANQGSEA. As DNA, the CDR3 is TGCAGCGTTACATCGAGCCCCGTCGGTGAGCAGTTCTTC. This gives the protein CSVTSSPVGEQFF.

This clonotype was counted only a few times. V usage is TRBV12-3 or TRBV12-4 and J usage is TRBJ2-7; TRBD1 matches 9 bases. There are 15 residues in the CDR3. V was pared by 7 bases and J by 6 bases, with 13 bases of the junction left unmatched. As DNA, the CDR3 is TGTGCCAGCACCTATACCGGGACAGGGAACGGCGAGCAGTACTTC. As protein: CASTYTGTGNGEQYF.

This clonotype came up a few times. This chain joins TRBV10-3 and TRBJ2-3, with D perhaps TRBD1 (5 bases). The V and J ends lost 8 bases and 2 bases respectively, with 20 bases between them. Germline CDR1 ENHRY, CDR2 SYGVKD. This CDR3 has 16 residues. The CDR3 bases are TGTGCCATCGGGTCTACGCAGGGCCAAACCACAGATACGCAGTATTTT. It translates to CAIGSTQGQTTDTQYF.

V is TRBV6-5 and J is TRBJ2-5, with 8 bases that match TRBD1. CDR1 and CDR2 from the germline V gene are MNHEY and SVGAGI. Trimming removed 6 bases from V and 5 bases from J; junction bases left unmatched: 11. The CDR3 runs to 15 residues. CDR3 sequence reads: CASRTYGQGSETQYF. The DNA of the CDR3 is TGTGCCAGCAGGACCTATGGACAGGGATCGGAGACCCAGTACTTC.

In its sample, this clonotype was seen a few times. This chain connects TRBV3-1 to TRBJ2-1; tentatively, D is TRBD1 (6 bases). Germline values: CDR1 LGHDT, CDR2 YNNKEL (reference sequence). There are 16 residues in the CDR3. V lost 1 base to trimming and J lost 8 bases, with 18 bases between them. CDR3 nucleotides: TGTGCCAGCAGCCAAGGGCCAGGGGCATCATCCGATGAGCAGTTCTTC. It codes for CASSQGPGASSDEQFF.

This clonotype was counted only a few times. The chain joins TRBV19 to TRBJ2-5; maybe TRBD2 (6 bases). Trimming cost V 7 bases and J 5 bases, with 14 bases left between them. Germline lookup yields CDR1 LNHDA and CDR2 SQIVND (reference sequence). CDR3 length: 13 residues. Written as DNA, the CDR3 is TGTGCCAGTAATGGGAGGCTAGATGAGACCCAGTACTTC. It translates to CASNGRLDETQYF.

This chain connects TRBV5-1 to TRBJ2-6; D is ambiguous. V dropped 0 bases and J dropped 4 bases, with 5 bases sitting between them. Looked up from germline, CDR1 is SGHRS and CDR2 is YFSETQ. The CDR3 has 14 amino acids. The CDR3, as DNA: TGCGCCAGCAGCTTGGATATGGGGGCCAACGTCCTGACTTTC. Translation: CASSLDMGANVLTF.

This clonotype was seen a few times. This chain joins TRBV29-1 and TRBJ2-5; 8 positions match TRBD1. The J call may be in error: the DNA end matches TRBJ2-7 better. The CDR3 sequence is 12 residues long. Per germline, CDR1 SQVTM and CDR2 ANQGSEA. DNA of the CDR3: TGCAGCGTTGAGGGACAGGCCCACGAGCAGTACTTC. Translated, it gives CSVEGQAHEQYF.

This clonotype was observed a handful of times. This chain uses TRBV7-9 with TRBJ2-5; D is unclear. The CDR3 has 15 residues. The germline CDR1 and CDR2 sequences are SEHNR and FQNEAQ (reference sequence). V was shortened by 4 bases and J by 4 bases, with 16 bases between the two germline ends. The CDR3: CASSSRFPGGETQYF. The CDR3 DNA is TGTGCCAGCAGCTCAAGGTTCCCGGGCGGAGAGACCCAGTACTTC. Full variable domain (outside the CDR3, taken from reference TRBV7-9 and TRBJ2-5): DTGVSQNPRHKITKRGQNVTFRCDPISEHNRLYWYRQTLGQGPEFLTYFQNEAQLEKSRLLSDRFSAERPKGSFSTLEIQRTEQGDSAMYLCASSSRFPGGETQYFGPGTRLLVL.

The rearrangement joins TRBV19 to TRBJ2-1; 8 bases map to TRBD2. The CDR3 sequence is 14 residues long. CDR1 LNHDA and CDR2 SQIVND come from the germline V gene (reference sequence). V shed 7 bases and J 4 bases; nucleotides not matched to a gene: 6. CDR3 amino acids: CASNGGTRYNEQFF. CDR3 in DNA: TGTGCCAGTAACGGCGGGACTAGATACAATGAGCAGTTCTTC. Full variable domain (missing parts from reference TRBV19 and TRBJ2-1): DGGITQSPKYLFRKEGQNVTLSCEQNLNHDAMYWYRQDPGQGLRLIYYSQIVNDFQKGDIAEGYSVSREKKESFPLTVTSAQKNPTAFYLCASNGGTRYNEQFFGPGTRLTVL.